The 15 T cell receptor beta chains below come from one sample, sequenced in a study of blood T cells in healthy people across ages. A sample-barcoded 5' primer and a J-beta primer mix were used in a second PCR of roughly 6 to 11 cycles. MiXCR was run by TCRdb on the 5' RACE reads, yielding one entry per CDR3 protein. The sample shows approximately 800,000 distinct CDR3 sequences, around 36% of them seen only once. The sequencing sample was made of blood. These TCRs come from a man aged 18 to 29 in good health.

This clonotype was observed at least ten times. The CDR3 nucleotides are TGCGCCAGCAGCTTGGGGGCAGGGAATTCCGACTATGGCTACACCTTC. Translated: CASSLGAGNSDYGYTF. The chain employs TRBV5-1 and TRBJ1-2; maybe TRBD1 (5 bases). This CDR3 has 16 amino acids. CDR1 and CDR2 (germline): SGHRS, YFSETQ. Trimming removed 0 bases from V and 3 bases from J, with 15 bases in between.

This clonotype was observed a handful of times. This chain links TRBV10-3 with TRBJ2-1; TRBD2 aligns across 8 bases. The DNA end is more similar to TRBJ2-7, so the J call may be wrong. Germline loops: CDR1 ENHRY, CDR2 SYGVKD. CDR3 size: 15 residues. CDR3 region: CAISGSGESYNEQYF. The DNA for the CDR3 is TGTGCCATCAGCGGTAGCGGGGAGTCCTACAATGAGCAGTACTTC.

CDR3 DNA: TGCGCCAGCAGCCAACCGGGGTTTGACAGGGGAGGCAATCAGCCCCAGCATTTT. Its translation: CASSQPGFDRGGNQPQHF. The V gene is TRBV4-1, the J gene TRBJ1-5, with 8 bases that match TRBD1. The V gene's germline CDR1 is MGHRA and CDR2 YSYEKL. This CDR3 has 18 residues. Losses at the gene ends were 2 bases for V and 2 bases for J; bases not matched to a gene: 11.

This clonotype has only a few counts. V is TRBV20-1 and J is TRBJ2-3; a weak D match, TRBD1 (6 bases). Germline V lookup: CDR1 DFQATT, CDR2 SNEGSKA (reference sequence). This CDR3 contains 12 residues. CDR3 sequence: CSSGWGPDTQYF. The CDR3 DNA reads as TGCAGCTCCGGGTGGGGGCCAGATACGCAGTATTTT.

This sequence joins TRBV5-5 and TRBJ2-2; D is possibly TRBD1 (6 bases). The ends were cut back, 3 bases at V and 4 bases at J, with 16 bases in the middle. The CDR3 spans 16 residues. Germline V CDR1 and CDR2: SGHKS, YYEKEE (reference sequence). The chain's CDR3 is CASSYGPRGGTGELFF. The CDR3 coding sequence is TGTGCCAGCAGCTATGGACCCAGAGGGGGCACCGGGGAGCTGTTTTTT.

This clonotype occurred a few times. This chain uses TRBV12-3 or TRBV12-4 with TRBJ2-1; D may be TRBD2 (6 bases). The tail of the sequence fits TRBJ2-7 better, so the J call may be wrong. This CDR3 region has 15 residues. The CDR3 DNA is TGTGCCCTTAGGGAGGCGGGGAGCTCCTACAATGAGCAGTACTTC. This gives the protein CALREAGSSYNEQYF.

This clonotype was observed once. The CDR3 region is CASSFMQGPENEQYF. Here the CDR3 DNA reads TGCGCCAGCAGCTTCATGCAGGGTCCTGAGAATGAGCAGTACTTC. This chain links TRBV5-1 with TRBJ2-5; TRBD1 might be the D (5 bases). Deletions cut 2 bases from V and 11 bases from J, with 22 bases between. The CDR3 is 15 residues long. Germline loops: CDR1 SGHRS, CDR2 YFSETQ.

The chain couples TRBV5-1 to TRBJ2-1; TRBD2 aligns across 11 bases. Germline values: CDR1 SGHRS, CDR2 YFSETQ. There are 14 residues in the CDR3. Trimming removed 4 bases from V and 7 bases from J; junction bases left unmatched: 4. The CDR3, as DNA: TGCGCCAGCAGCCTAGCGGGAGGAATGAATGAGCAGTTCTTC. Its protein is CASSLAGGMNEQFF.

This clonotype has a count of ten or more. The chain combines TRBV20-1 with TRBJ1-2; D gene ambiguous. Germline lookup yields CDR1 DFQATT and CDR2 SNEGSKA (reference sequence). Trimming cost V 2 bases and J 4 bases, with 23 bases left between them. The CDR3 has 17 amino acids. CDR3 in DNA: TGCAGTGCTAGACCCGACGACGGACGTCTGTCTGCCTATGGCTACACCTTC. Translating it yields CSARPDDGRLSAYGYTF.

This clonotype has just a few counts. The rearrangement joins TRBV6-1 to TRBJ1-1; no clear D gene. Between the trimmed V and J ends, which lost 4 bases and 1 base, there was a span of 7 bases. Germline loops: CDR1 MNHNS, CDR2 SASEGT. This CDR3 is 13 amino acids long. In nucleotides, the CDR3 is TGTGCCAGCAGTGCAGAGGGGAACACTGAAGCTTTCTTT. Encoded protein: CASSAEGNTEAFF.

The chain uses TRBV7-9 and TRBJ1-4, with 7 positions matching TRBD1. From germline, CDR1 is SEHNR and CDR2 FQNEAQ (reference sequence). This CDR3 has 15 amino acids. V shed 4 bases and J 8 bases; nucleotides not matched to a gene: 10. The CDR3 spells CASSWEGQRDEKLFF. The DNA of the CDR3 is TGTGCCAGCAGCTGGGAGGGACAGCGCGACGAAAAACTGTTTTTT.

The chain is built from TRBV7-6 and TRBJ2-5; tentative D call: TRBD1 (5 bases). This CDR3 region has 13 residues. CDR1 is SGHVS and CDR2 is FNYEAQ in the germline V gene. Trimming cost V 9 bases and J 0 bases, with 11 bases left between them. DNA for the CDR3: TGTGCCAGTATCAACAGGAACCAAGAGACCCAGTACTTC. The encoded protein is CASINRNQETQYF. Full variable domain (missing parts from reference TRBV7-6 and TRBJ2-5): GAGVSQSPRYKVTKRGQDVALRCDPISGHVSLYWYRQALGQGPEFLTYFNYEAQQDKSGLPNDRFSAERPEGSISTLTIQRTEQRDSAMYRCASINRNQETQYFGPGTRLLVL.

This clonotype has just a few counts. The chain combines TRBV6-5 with TRBJ1-1; 10 bases are shared with TRBD1. Germline V gene sequence: CDR1 MNHEY, CDR2 SVGAGI. With V trimmed by 2 bases and J by 7 bases, 1 base remained unmatched. This CDR3 comprises 13 residues. The CDR3 loop is CASSYGTGDEAFF. CDR3 coding DNA: TGTGCCAGCAGTTACGGGACAGGGGATGAAGCTTTCTTT.

CDR3 loop: CAWSLQGRGDTQYF. The CDR3 coding sequence is TGTGCCTGGAGTCTTCAGGGGCGGGGAGATACGCAGTATTTT. The chain employs TRBV30 and TRBJ2-3; D tentatively fits TRBD1 or TRBD2 (6 bases each). V was clipped by 2 bases and J by 5 bases, with 14 bases between them. The germline V gene has CDR1 GTSNPN and CDR2 SVGIG (reference sequence). The CDR3 totals 14 residues.

The chain links TRBV2 to TRBJ2-3; either TRBD1 or TRBD2 may fit D (6 bases each). Germline V gives CDR1 SNHLY, CDR2 FYNNEI. The CDR3 covers 16 residues. V was cut by 6 bases and J by 5 bases, with 21 bases left in between. CDR3 sequence: CASSPQGTQEGDTQYF. CDR3 coding DNA: TGTGCCAGCAGCCCTCAGGGGACGCAGGAGGGAGATACGCAGTATTTT.